This T cell receptor (beta chain) was obtained from a study of technical replicates of blood from several donors. Profiled with immunoSEQ multiplex PCR; TCRdb holds only in-frame clones, not every one. The data show approximately 94,000 clones, 96% seen once. Germline V lookup: CDR1 MNHEY, CDR2 SVGAGI. The CDR3 totals 13 residues. Trimming took 8 bases from V and 9 from J; bases not matched to a gene: 7. This TCR came from a human donor in good health. The V gene is TRBV6-5, the J gene TRBJ2-1; 10 bases fit TRBD2. Input material: T cells isolated from PBMCs. The CDR3 spells CASGLAEGSEQFF. Written as DNA, the CDR3 is TGTGCCAGCGGACTAGCGGAGGGGAGTGAGCAGTTCTTC.